These 19 T cell receptor beta chains came from one sample sequenced in a study of blood T cell repertoires in COVID-19. Assay: immunoSEQ multiplex PCR; the TCRdb copy retains only in-frame clones and omits some. The table lists tens of thousands of clones, about four fifths of them singletons. The specimen was peripheral blood. All receptors come from an elderly man with COVID-19, enrolled during active disease.

The genes are TRBV19 and TRBJ2-2; 10 bases map to TRBD2. V shed 5 bases, J shed 1 base, and the junction held 1 base outside the gene matches. The germline V gene encodes CDR1 LNHDA and CDR2 SQIVND (reference sequence). This CDR3 comprises 15 residues. The CDR3 protein is CASSRTSGNTGELFF. The CDR3 coding sequence is TGTGCCAGTAGTCGGACTAGCGGGAACACCGGGGAGCTGTTTTTT.

The chain joins TRBV7-2 to TRBJ2-3; the D is unclear. The length of the CDR3 is 14 residues. The germline CDR1 and CDR2 sequences are SGHTA and FQGNSA. V lost 3 bases and J lost 2, with 9 bases in between. CDR3 protein: CASSFGSFTDTQYF. The CDR3 DNA reads as TGTGCCAGCAGCTTCGGTAGCTTCACAGATACGCAGTATTTT.

The CDR3 reads CASSLRTLSSGNTIYF. The CDR3 DNA is TGTGCCAGCAGCTTACGAACTCTTAGCTCTGGAAACACCATATATTTT. This sequence joins TRBV7-6 and TRBJ1-3; D unclear. The CDR3 spans 16 residues. The germline V gene has CDR1 SGHVS and CDR2 FNYEAQ. The ends were cut back, 2 bases at V and 0 bases at J, with 11 bases in the middle.

The chain uses TRBV10-3 and TRBJ2-1, with 7 bases matching TRBD1. CDR1 and CDR2 from the germline V gene are ENHRY and SYGVKD. The CDR3 has 17 residues. Unmatched junction bases numbered 14, after V lost 4 bases and J lost 5 bases. The DNA of the CDR3 is TGTGCCATCAGTGCGAGGGTCAGTGAACAGGGGAACAATGAGCAGTTCTTC. Its protein product is CAISARVSEQGNNEQFF.

V usage is TRBV6-6 and J usage is TRBJ2-3; TRBD2 is a possible D gene (7 bases). Germline V CDR1 and CDR2: MNHNY, SVGAGI (reference sequence). This CDR3 is 15 amino acids long. V was pared by 2 bases and J by 5 bases, with 14 bases between. CDR3 region: CASSYPRGALDTQYF. In nucleotides, the CDR3 is TGTGCCAGCAGTTACCCCCGGGGGGCATTAGATACGCAGTATTTT.

The chain is built from TRBV29-1 and TRBJ1-1; tentatively, D is TRBD1 (5 bases). Germline lookup yields CDR1 SQVTM and CDR2 ANQGSEA. V lost 5 bases and J 6 bases, leaving 22 bases between the germline ends. The CDR3 has 15 amino acids. This CDR3 reads CSVPRDQGWEAEAFF. CDR3 coding DNA: TGCAGCGTTCCTCGGGACCAGGGATGGGAGGCTGAAGCTTTCTTT.

The chain combines TRBV10-3 with TRBJ1-5, with 7 bases aligning to TRBD1. Losses at the gene ends were 5 bases for V and 6 bases for J; bases not matched to a gene: 7. Germline CDR1 and CDR2: ENHRY and SYGVKD. This CDR3 has 14 amino acids. CDR3 in amino acids: CAISPDRDGQPQHF. The CDR3 nucleotides are TGTGCCATCAGTCCAGACAGGGACGGTCAGCCCCAGCATTTT.

Here the CDR3 DNA reads TGTGCCAGCAGCCAAGAAGCGGGACTAGCGGGTCGGAAGGATACGCAGTATTTT. As protein: CASSQEAGLAGRKDTQYF. This chain links TRBV4-2 with TRBJ2-3; the match to TRBD2 covers 12 bases. Germline loops: CDR1 LGHNA, CDR2 YNFKEQ. CDR3 size: 18 residues. Unmatched junction bases numbered 10, after V lost 0 bases and J lost 6 bases.

This clone was counted a few times. V usage is TRBV7-2 and J usage is TRBJ1-1; a weak D match, TRBD1 (5 bases). Trimming left V 2 bases short and J 7 bases short, with 11 bases between. Germline values: CDR1 SGHTA, CDR2 FQGNSA. The CDR3 has 13 residues. CDR3 DNA sequence: TGTGCCAGCAGCTTAAGGCAGGGTGGTGAAGCTTTCTTT. It is translated as CASSLRQGGEAFF.

The chain recombines TRBV18 with TRBJ1-6; 7 bases map to TRBD1. Germline CDR1 is KGHSH and CDR2 is LQKENI. This CDR3 contains 16 residues. V lost 6 bases, J lost 6 bases, and 11 bases stayed unmatched. CDR3 DNA sequence: TGTGCCAGCTCCCCTACGACAGGGATGGGTAATTCACCCCTCCACTTT. This encodes CASSPTTGMGNSPLHF.

The chain recombines TRBV9 with TRBJ1-2, with D possibly matching TRBD1 (5 bases). From germline, CDR1 is SGDLS and CDR2 YYNGEE. The V end was cut by 0 bases, the J end by 4 bases, with 13 bases between. The CDR3 covers 15 residues. DNA for the CDR3: TGTGCCAGCAGCGTAGGGGGTGGACACTTCTATGGCTACACCTTC. It specifies CASSVGGGHFYGYTF.

The chain has TRBV7-8 and TRBJ1-2; TRBD1 matches 7 bases. The trim removed 2 bases at V and 6 bases at J, leaving 9 bases unmatched. The CDR3 runs to 15 residues. CDR1 SGHVS and CDR2 FQNEAQ come from the germline V gene. The CDR3 spells CASSLPATGSHGYTF. CDR3 coding DNA: TGTGCCAGCAGCTTACCCGCGACAGGGTCCCATGGCTACACCTTC.

This rearrangement joins TRBV27 to TRBJ1-5; perhaps TRBD1 as D (5 bases). From germline, CDR1 is MNHEY and CDR2 SMNVEV (reference sequence). Deletions cut 8 bases from V and 0 bases from J, with 17 bases between. The CDR3 extends over 16 amino acids. The CDR3 bases are TGTGCCAGCCCCGACCTGGGGCAGTTTAGCAATCAGCCCCAGCATTTT. The encoded protein is CASPDLGQFSNQPQHF.

Here the CDR3 DNA reads TGTGCCAGCAGTAGCAGGCTCGCTAGCACAGATACGCAGTATTTT. Translation: CASSSRLASTDTQYF. The chain joins TRBV28 to TRBJ2-3; D gene ambiguous. This CDR3 spans 15 amino acids. Per the germline V gene, CDR1 is MDHEN and CDR2 is SYDVKM. V dropped 5 bases and J dropped 0 bases, with 12 bases sitting between them.

This clone was found once. V usage is TRBV19 and J usage is TRBJ2-3; 8 bases are a match to TRBD2. Germline V lookup: CDR1 LNHDA, CDR2 SQIVND (reference sequence). The CDR3 length is 16 residues. V lost 3 bases, J lost 0 bases, and 5 bases stayed unmatched. The CDR3 coding sequence is TGTGCCAGTAGTATGGCTAGCGGGTATAGCACAGATACGCAGTATTTT. It yields the protein CASSMASGYSTDTQYF. The whole variable domain, remainder taken from reference TRBV19 and TRBJ2-3, is DGGITQSPKYLFRKEGQNVTLSCEQNLNHDAMYWYRQDPGQGLRLIYYSQIVNDFQKGDIAEGYSVSREKKESFPLTVTSAQKNPTAFYLCASSMASGYSTDTQYFGPGTRLTVL.

This rearrangement joins TRBV19 to TRBJ2-2, with 10 bases matching TRBD1. From germline, CDR1 is LNHDA and CDR2 SQIVND (reference sequence). The J segment lost 6 bases and the V segment lost 4 bases, leaving 2 bases of the junction unmatched. There are 14 residues in the CDR3. CDR3 sequence (DNA): TGTGCCAGTAGTAGAGGACAGGGGGCCGGGGAGCTGTTTTTT. Its protein product is CASSRGQGAGELFF.

This clone was observed a handful of times. This chain uses TRBV19 with TRBJ1-1; unclear D gene. This CDR3 spans 14 amino acids. Germline V gene sequence: CDR1 LNHDA, CDR2 SQIVND (reference sequence). The V and J ends lost 5 bases and 4 bases respectively, with 14 bases between them. This CDR3 reads CASSPKAEGTEAFF. The CDR3 DNA is TGTGCCAGTAGTCCTAAGGCCGAGGGCACTGAAGCTTTCTTT.

This sequence joins TRBV7-2 and TRBJ1-5; weak D call: TRBD1 (5 bases). The CDR3 contains 15 residues. Germline lookup yields CDR1 SGHTA and CDR2 FQGNSA. The V and J ends lost 2 bases and 6 bases respectively, with 14 bases between them. CDR3 nucleotide sequence: TGTGCCAGCAGCTTAACCTTGACGGGGGGTCAGCCCCAGCATTTT. Translation gives CASSLTLTGGQPQHF.

V gene TRBV7-3 combines with J gene TRBJ1-3, with 7 positions matching TRBD1. CDR1 SGHTA and CDR2 FQGTGA come from the germline V gene. V shed 4 bases and J 0 bases; nucleotides not matched to a gene: 3. The CDR3 runs 15 residues. The CDR3 loop reads CASSSQGGSGNTIYF. The CDR3 DNA follows: TGTGCCAGCAGCTCCCAGGGGGGCTCTGGAAACACCATATATTTT.